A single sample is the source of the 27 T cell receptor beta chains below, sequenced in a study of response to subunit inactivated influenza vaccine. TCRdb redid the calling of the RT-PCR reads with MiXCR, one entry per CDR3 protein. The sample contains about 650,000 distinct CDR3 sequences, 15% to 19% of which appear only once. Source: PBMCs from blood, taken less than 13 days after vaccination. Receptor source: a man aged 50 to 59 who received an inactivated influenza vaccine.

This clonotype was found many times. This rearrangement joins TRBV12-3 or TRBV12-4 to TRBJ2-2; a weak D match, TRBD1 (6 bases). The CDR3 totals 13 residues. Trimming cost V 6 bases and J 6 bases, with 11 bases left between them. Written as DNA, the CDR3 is TGTGCCAGCAGAGAAACAGGGTCCGGGGAGCTGTTTTTT. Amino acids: CASRETGSGELFF.

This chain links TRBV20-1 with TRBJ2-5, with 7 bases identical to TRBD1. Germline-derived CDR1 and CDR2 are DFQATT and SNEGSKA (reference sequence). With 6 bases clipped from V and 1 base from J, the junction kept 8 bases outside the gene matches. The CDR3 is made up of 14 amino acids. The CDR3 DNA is TGCAGTGCCTCTTGGGACAGCTTCCAAGAGACCCAGTACTTC. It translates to CSASWDSFQETQYF.

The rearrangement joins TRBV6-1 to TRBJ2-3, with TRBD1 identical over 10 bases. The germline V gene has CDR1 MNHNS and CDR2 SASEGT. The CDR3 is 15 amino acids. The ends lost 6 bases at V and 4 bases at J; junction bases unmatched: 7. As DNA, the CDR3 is TGTGCCAGCAGGACTCCGGGACAGGGGCCAGATACGCAGTATTTT. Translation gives CASRTPGQGPDTQYF.

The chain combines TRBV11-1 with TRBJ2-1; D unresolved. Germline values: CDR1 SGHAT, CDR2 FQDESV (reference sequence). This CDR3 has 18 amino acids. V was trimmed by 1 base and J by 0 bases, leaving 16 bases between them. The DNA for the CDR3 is TGTGCCAGCAGCTTAGAGGCCGGTACGACCCTCTCCTACAATGAGCAGTTCTTC. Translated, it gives CASSLEAGTTLSYNEQFF. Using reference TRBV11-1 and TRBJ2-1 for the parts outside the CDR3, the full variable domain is EAEVAQSPRYKITEKSQAVAFWCDPISGHATLYWYRQILGQGPELLVQFQDESVVDDSQLPKDRFSAERLKGVDSTLKIQPAELGDSAMYLCASSLEAGTTLSYNEQFFGPGTRLTVL.

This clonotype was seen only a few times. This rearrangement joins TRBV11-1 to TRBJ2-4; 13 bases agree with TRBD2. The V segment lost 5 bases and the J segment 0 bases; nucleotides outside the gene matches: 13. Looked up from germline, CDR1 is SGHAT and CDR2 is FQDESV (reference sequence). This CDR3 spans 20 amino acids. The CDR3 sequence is CASSTWTSGGLLLAKNIQYF. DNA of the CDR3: TGTGCCAGCAGCACATGGACTAGCGGGGGCCTATTGCTAGCCAAAAACATTCAGTACTTC.

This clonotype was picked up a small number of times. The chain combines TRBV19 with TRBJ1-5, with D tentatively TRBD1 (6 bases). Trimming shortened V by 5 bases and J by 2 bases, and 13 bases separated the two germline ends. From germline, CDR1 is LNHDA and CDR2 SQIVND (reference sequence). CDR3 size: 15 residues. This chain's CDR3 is CASSQTGRGNQPQHF. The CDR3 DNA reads TGTGCCAGTAGTCAAACAGGGAGGGGCAATCAGCCCCAGCATTTT.

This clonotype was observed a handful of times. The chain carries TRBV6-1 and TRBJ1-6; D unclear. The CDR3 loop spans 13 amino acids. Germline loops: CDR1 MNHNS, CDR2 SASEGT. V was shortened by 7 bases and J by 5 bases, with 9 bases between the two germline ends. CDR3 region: CASKVGDNSPLHF. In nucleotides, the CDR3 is TGTGCCAGCAAGGTCGGGGATAATTCACCCCTCCACTTT.

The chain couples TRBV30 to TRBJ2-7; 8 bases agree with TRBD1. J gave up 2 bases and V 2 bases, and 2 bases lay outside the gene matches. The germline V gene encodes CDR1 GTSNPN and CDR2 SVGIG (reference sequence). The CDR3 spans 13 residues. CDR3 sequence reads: CAWSRQGTYEQYF. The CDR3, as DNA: TGTGCCTGGAGTCGACAGGGGACCTACGAGCAGTACTTC. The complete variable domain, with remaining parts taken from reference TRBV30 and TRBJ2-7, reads SQTIHQWPATLVQPVGSPLSLECTVEGTSNPNLYWYRQAAGRGLQLLFYSVGIGQISSEVPQNLSASRPQDRQFILSSKKLLLSDSGFYLCAWSRQGTYEQYFGPGTRLTVT.

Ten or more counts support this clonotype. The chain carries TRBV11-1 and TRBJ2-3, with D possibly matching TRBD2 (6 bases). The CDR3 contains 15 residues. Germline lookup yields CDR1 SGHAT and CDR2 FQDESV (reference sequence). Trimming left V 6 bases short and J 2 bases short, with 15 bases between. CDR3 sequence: CASRNRDSPTDTQYF. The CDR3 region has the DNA TGTGCCAGCAGAAACCGGGACTCACCCACAGATACGCAGTATTTT.

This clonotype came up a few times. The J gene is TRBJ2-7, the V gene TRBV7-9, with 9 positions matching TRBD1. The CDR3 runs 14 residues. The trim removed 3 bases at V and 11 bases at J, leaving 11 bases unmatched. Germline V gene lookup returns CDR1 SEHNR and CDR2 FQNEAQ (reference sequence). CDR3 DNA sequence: TGTGCCAGCAGCTTTCCCGGGACAGGGATAAGCGAGTACTTC. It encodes CASSFPGTGISEYF.

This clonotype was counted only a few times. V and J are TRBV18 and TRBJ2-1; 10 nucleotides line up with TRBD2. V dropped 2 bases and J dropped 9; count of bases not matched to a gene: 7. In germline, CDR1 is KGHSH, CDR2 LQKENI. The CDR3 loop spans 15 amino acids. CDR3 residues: CASSPRGTSEGEQFF. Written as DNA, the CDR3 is TGTGCCAGCTCACCAAGAGGGACTAGCGAAGGTGAGCAGTTCTTC.

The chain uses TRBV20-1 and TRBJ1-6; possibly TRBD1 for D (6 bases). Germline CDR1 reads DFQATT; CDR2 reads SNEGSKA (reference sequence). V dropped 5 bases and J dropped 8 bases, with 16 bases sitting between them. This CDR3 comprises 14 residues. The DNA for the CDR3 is TGCAGTGCTGCAGCCGGGACAAGGGATTCACCCCTCCACTTT. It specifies CSAAAGTRDSPLHF.

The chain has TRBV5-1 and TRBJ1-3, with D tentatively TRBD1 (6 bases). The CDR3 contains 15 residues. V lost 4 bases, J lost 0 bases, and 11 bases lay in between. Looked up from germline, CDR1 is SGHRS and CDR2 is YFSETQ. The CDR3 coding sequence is TGCGCCAGCAGCGCGGGACAACACTCTGGAAACACCATATATTTT. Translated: CASSAGQHSGNTIYF.

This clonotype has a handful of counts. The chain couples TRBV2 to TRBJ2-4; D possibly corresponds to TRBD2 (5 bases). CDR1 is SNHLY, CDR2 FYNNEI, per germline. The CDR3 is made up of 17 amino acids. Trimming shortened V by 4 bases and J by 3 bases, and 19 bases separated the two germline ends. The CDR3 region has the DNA TGTGCCAGCAGTGCCACCTCCCCTCCCCGGGACAAAAACATTCAGTACTTC. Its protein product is CASSATSPPRDKNIQYF.

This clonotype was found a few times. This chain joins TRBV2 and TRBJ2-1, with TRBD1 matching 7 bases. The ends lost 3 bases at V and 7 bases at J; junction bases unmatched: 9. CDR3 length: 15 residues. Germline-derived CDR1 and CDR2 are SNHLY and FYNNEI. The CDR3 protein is CASSDKKGAFNEQFF. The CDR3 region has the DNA TGTGCCAGCAGTGATAAAAAGGGGGCCTTTAATGAGCAGTTCTTC. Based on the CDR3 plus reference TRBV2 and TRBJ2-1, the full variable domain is EPEVTQTPSHQVTQMGQEVILRCVPISNHLYFYWYRQILGQKVEFLVSFYNNEISEKSEIFDDQFSVERPDGSNFTLKIRSTKLEDSAMYFCASSDKKGAFNEQFFGPGTRLTVL.

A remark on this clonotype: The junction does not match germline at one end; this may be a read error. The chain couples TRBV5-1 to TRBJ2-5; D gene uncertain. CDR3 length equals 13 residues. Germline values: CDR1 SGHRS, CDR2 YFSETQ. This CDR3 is CASSFNSKESQYF. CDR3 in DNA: TGCGCCAGCAGCTTTAACTCTAAAGAGTCCCAGTACTTC.

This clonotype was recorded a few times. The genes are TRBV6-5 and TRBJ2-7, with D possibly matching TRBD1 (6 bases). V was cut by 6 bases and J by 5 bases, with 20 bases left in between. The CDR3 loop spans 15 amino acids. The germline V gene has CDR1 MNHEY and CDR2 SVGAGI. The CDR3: CASRYTRGTNNEQYF. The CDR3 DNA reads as TGTGCCAGCAGATACACGCGTGGGACAAACAACGAGCAGTACTTC.

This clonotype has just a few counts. CDR3 sequence: CSVGSTYNEQFF. CDR3 DNA: TGCAGCGTTGGGTCCACCTACAATGAGCAGTTCTTC. V and J are TRBV29-1 and TRBJ2-1; D uncertain. CDR1 SQVTM and CDR2 ANQGSEA come from the germline V gene. V dropped 4 bases and J dropped 2 bases, with 6 bases sitting between them. The CDR3 length is 12 residues.

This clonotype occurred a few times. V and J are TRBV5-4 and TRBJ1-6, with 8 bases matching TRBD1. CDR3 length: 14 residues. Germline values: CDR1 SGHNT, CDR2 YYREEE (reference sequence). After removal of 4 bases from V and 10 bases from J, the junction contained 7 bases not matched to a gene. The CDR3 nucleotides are TGTGCCAGCAGCGCGGACAGGGAGCGATCACCCCTCCACTTT. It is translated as CASSADRERSPLHF.

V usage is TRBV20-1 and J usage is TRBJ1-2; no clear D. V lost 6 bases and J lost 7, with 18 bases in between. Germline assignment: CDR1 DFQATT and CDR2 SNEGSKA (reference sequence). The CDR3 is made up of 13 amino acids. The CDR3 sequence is CSALGDGPRGYTF. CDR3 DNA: TGCAGTGCCTTGGGAGACGGGCCTCGTGGCTACACCTTC.

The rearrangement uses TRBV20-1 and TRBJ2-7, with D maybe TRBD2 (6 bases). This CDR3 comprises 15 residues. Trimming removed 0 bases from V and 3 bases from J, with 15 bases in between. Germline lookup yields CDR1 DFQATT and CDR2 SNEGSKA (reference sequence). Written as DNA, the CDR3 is TGCAGTGCTAGAGATCTGCGACCGGGGGTCTACGAGCAGTACTTC. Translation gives CSARDLRPGVYEQYF.

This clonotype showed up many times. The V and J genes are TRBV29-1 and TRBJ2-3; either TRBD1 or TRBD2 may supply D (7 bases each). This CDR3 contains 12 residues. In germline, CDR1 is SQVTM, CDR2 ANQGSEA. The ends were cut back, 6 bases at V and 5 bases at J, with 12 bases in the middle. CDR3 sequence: CSVDREGDTQYF. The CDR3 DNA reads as TGCAGCGTAGACAGGGAGGGAGATACGCAGTATTTT.

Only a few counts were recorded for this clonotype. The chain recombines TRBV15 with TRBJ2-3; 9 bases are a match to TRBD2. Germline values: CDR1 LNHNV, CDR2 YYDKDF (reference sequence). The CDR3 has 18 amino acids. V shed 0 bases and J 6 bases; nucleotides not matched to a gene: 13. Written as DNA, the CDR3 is TGTGCCACCAGCAGAGATGGACCTGGCGGGGGGGCCGGGGATACGCAGTATTTT. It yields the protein CATSRDGPGGGAGDTQYF.

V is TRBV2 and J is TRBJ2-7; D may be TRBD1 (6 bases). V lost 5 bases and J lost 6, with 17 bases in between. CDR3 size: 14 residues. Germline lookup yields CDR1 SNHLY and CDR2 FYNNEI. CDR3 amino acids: CASSSGTLFAEQYF. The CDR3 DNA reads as TGTGCCAGCAGTTCCGGGACACTATTTGCCGAGCAGTACTTC. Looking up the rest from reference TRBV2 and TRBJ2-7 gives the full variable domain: EPEVTQTPSHQVTQMGQEVILRCVPISNHLYFYWYRQILGQKVEFLVSFYNNEISEKSEIFDDQFSVERPDGSNFTLKIRSTKLEDSAMYFCASSSGTLFAEQYFGPGTRLTVT.

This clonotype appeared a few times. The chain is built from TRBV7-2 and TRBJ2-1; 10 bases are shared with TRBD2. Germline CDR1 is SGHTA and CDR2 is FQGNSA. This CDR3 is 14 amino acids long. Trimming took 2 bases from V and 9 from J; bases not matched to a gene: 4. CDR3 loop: CASSLFLAGAEQFF. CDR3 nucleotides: TGTGCCAGCAGCTTATTCCTAGCGGGGGCTGAGCAGTTCTTC.

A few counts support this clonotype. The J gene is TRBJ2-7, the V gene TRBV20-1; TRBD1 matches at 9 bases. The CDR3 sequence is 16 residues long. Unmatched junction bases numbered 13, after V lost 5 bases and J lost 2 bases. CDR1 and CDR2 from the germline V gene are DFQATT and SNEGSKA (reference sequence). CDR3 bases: TGCAGTGCTTTTGACAGGGGGAGTTTTTGGACCTACGAGCAGTACTTC. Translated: CSAFDRGSFWTYEQYF.

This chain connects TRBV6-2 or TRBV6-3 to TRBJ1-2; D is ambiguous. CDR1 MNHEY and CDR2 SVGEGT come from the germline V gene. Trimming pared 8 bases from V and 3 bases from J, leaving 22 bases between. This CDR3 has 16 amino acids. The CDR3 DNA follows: TGTGCCAGCCGCGACCGAAAGAAGGGAACCTACTATGGCTACACCTTC. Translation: CASRDRKKGTYYGYTF.